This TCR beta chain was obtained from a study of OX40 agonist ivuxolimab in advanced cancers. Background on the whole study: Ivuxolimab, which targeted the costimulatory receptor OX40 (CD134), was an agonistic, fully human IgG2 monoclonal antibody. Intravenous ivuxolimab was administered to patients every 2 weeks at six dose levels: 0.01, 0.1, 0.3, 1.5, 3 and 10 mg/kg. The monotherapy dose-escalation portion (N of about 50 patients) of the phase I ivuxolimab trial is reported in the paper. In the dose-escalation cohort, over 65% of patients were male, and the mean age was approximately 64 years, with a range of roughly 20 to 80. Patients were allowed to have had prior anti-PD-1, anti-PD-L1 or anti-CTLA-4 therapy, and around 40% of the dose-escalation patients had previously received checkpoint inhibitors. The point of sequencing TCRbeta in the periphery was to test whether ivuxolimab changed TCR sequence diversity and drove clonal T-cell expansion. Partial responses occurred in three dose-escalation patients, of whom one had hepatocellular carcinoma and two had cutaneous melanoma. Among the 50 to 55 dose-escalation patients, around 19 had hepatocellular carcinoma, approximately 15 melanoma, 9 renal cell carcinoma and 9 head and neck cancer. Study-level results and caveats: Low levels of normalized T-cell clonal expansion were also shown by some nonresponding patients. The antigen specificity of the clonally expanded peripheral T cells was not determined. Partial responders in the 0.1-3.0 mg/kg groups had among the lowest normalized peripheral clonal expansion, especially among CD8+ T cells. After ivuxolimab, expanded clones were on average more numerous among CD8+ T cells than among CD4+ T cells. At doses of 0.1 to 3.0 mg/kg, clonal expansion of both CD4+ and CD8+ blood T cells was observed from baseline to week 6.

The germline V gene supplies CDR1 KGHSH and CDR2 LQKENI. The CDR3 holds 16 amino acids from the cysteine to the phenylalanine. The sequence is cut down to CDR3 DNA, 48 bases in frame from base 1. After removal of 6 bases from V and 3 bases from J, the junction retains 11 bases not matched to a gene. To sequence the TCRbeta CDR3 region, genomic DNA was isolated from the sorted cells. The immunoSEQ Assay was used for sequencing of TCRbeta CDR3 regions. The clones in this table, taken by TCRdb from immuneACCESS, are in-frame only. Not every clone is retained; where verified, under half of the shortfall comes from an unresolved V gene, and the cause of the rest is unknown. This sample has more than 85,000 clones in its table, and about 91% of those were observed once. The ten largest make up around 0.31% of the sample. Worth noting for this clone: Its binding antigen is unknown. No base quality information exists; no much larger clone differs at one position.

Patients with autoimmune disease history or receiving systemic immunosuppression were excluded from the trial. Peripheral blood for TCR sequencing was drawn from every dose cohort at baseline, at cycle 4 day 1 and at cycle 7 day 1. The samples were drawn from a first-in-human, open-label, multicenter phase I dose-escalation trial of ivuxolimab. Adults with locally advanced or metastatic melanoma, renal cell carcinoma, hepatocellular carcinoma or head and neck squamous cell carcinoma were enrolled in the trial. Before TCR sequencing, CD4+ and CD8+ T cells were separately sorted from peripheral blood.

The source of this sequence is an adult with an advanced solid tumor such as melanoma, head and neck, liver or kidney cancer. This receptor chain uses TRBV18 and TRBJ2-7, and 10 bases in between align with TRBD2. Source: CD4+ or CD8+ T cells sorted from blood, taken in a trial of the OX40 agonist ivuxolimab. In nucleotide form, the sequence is TGTGCCAGCTCCCTAATGCTAGCGGGAGTAGGCTACGAGCAGTACTTC. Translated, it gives CASSLMLAGVGYEQYF. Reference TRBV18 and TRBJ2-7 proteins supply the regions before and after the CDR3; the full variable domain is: NAGVMQNPRHLVRRRGQEARLRCSPMKGHSHVYWYRQLPEEGLKFMVYLQKENIIDESGMPKERFSAEFPKEGPSILRIQQVVRGDSAAYFCASSLMLAGVGYEQYFGPGTRLTVT.